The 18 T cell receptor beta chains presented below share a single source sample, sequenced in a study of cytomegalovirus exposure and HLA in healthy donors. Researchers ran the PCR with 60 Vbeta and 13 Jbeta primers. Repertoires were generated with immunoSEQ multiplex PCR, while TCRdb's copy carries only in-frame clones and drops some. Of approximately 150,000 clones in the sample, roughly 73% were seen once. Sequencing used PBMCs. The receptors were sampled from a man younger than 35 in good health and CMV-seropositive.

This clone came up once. The CDR3 DNA sequence: TGTGCCAGCAGCCAAGGCGGGGGCCTATCCAGGGACAATGAGCAGTTCTTC. This encodes CASSQGGGLSRDNEQFF. The chain uses TRBV14 and TRBJ2-1, with TRBD2 as a possible D gene (7 bases). Germline V gives CDR1 SGHDN, CDR2 FVKESK. This CDR3 region has 17 residues. Trimming removed 1 base from V and 5 bases from J, with 18 bases in between.

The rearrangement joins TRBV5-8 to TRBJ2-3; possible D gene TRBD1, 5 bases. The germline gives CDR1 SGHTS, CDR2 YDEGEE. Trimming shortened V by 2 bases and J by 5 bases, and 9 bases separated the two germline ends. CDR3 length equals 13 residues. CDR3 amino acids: CASSLAREDTQYF. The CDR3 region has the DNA TGTGCCAGCAGCTTAGCCAGGGAAGATACGCAGTATTTT.

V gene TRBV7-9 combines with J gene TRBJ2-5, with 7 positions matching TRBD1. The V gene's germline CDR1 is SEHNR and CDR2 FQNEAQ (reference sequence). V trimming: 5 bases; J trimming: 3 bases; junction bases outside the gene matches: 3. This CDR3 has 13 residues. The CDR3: CASSRTGEETQYF. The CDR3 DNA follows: TGTGCCAGCAGCCGTACAGGGGAAGAGACCCAGTACTTC.

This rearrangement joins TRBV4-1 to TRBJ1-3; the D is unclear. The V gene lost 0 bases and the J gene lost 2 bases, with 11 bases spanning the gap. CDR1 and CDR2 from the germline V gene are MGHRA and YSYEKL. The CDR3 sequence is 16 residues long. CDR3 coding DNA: TGCGCCAGCAGCCAAGATCAAGCCACCCCTGGAAACACCATATATTTT. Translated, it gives CASSQDQATPGNTIYF.

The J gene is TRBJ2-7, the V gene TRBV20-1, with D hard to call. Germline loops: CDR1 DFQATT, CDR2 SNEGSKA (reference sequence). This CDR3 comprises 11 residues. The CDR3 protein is CSALVAHEQYF. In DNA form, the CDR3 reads TGCAGCGCCCTTGTAGCACACGAGCAGTACTTC.

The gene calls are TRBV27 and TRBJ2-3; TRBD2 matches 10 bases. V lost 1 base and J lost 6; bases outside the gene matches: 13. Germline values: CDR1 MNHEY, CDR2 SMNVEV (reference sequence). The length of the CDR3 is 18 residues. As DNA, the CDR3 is TGTGCCAGCAGTTTATGGATAGCGGGAGGCCGAGGGTGGGATACGCAGTATTTT. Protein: CASSLWIAGGRGWDTQYF.

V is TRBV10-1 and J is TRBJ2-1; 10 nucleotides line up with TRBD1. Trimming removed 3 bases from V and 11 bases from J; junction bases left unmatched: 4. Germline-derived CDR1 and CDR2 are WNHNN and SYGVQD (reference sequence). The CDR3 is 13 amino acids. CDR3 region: CASSEETGGKQFF. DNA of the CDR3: TGCGCCAGCAGTGAAGAGACAGGGGGCAAGCAGTTCTTC.

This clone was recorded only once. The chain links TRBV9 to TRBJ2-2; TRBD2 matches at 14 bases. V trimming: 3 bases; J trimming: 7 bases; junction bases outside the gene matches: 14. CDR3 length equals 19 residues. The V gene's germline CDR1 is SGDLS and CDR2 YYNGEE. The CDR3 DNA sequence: TGTGCCAGCAGCGATCAAAGCCGCCGGACTAGCGGGAGGTACGGGGAGCTGTTTTTT. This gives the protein CASSDQSRRTSGRYGELFF.

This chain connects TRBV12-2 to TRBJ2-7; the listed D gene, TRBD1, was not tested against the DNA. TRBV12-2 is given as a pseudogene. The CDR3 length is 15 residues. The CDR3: CASRLGVDRDHEQYF. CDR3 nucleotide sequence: TGTGCAAGTCGCTTAGGGGTGGACAGGGACCACGAGCAGTACTTC.

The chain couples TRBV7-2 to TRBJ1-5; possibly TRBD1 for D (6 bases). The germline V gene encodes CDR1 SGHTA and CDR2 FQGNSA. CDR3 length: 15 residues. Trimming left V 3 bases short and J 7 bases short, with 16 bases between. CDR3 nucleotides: TGTGCCAGCAGCTTGGAACAGGGAGTAGAGCAGCCCCAGCATTTT. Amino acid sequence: CASSLEQGVEQPQHF.

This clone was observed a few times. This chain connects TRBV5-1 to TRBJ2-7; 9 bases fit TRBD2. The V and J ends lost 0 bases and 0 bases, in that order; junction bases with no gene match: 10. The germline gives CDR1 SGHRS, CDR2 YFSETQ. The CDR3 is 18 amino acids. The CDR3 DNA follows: TGCGCCAGCAGCTTGGCACTAGCGGGCCTACCAAGCTCCTACGAGCAGTACTTC. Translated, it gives CASSLALAGLPSSYEQYF. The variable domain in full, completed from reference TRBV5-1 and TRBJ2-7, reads KAGVTQTPRYLIKTRGQQVTLSCSPISGHRSVSWYQQTPGQGLQFLFEYFSETQRNKGNFPGRFSGRQFSNSRSEMNVSTLELGDSALYLCASSLALAGLPSSYEQYFGPGTRLTVT.

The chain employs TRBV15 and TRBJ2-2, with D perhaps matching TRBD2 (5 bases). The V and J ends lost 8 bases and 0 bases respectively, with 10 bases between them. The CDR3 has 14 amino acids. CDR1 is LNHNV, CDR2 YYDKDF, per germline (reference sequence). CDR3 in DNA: TGTGCCACCGGCGGGCAGTCGAACACCGGGGAGCTGTTTTTT. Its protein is CATGGQSNTGELFF. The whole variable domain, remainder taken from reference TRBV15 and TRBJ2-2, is DAMVIQNPRYQVTQFGKPVTLSCSQTLNHNVMYWYQQKSSQAPKLLFHYYDKDFNNEADTPDNFQSRRPNTSFCFLDIRSPGLGDTAMYLCATGGQSNTGELFFGEGSRLTVL.

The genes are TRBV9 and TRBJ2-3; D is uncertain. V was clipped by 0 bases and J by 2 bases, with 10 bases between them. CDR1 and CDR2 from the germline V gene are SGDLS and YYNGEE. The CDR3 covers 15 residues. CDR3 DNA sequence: TGTGCCAGCAGCGTAGCTACGCTGAACACAGATACGCAGTATTTT. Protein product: CASSVATLNTDTQYF.

CDR3 nucleotides: TGTGCCAGCAGCTTATCCCTAGGCAGGGGGAGGTCTGGAAACACCATATATTTT. This sequence encodes CASSLSLGRGRSGNTIYF. The chain employs TRBV11-3 and TRBJ1-3; TRBD1 aligns across 7 bases. The V segment lost 2 bases and the J segment 1 base; nucleotides outside the gene matches: 11. Looked up from germline, CDR1 is SGHNT and CDR2 is YENEEA. This CDR3 comprises 18 residues.

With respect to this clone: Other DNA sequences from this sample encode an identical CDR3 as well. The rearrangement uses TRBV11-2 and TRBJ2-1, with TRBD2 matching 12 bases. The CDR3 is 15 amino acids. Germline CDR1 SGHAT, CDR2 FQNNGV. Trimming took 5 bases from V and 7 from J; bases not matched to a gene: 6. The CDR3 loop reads CASSPSGRAGNEQFF. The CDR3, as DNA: TGTGCCAGCAGCCCTAGCGGGAGGGCCGGAAATGAGCAGTTCTTC.

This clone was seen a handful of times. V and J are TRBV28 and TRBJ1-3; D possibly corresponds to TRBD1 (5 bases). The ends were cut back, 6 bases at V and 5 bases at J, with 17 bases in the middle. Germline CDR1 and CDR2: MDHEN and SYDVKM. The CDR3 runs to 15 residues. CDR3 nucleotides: TGTGCCAGCAGATCTCCCCAGGGATATAGAAACACCATATATTTT. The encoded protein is CASRSPQGYRNTIYF.

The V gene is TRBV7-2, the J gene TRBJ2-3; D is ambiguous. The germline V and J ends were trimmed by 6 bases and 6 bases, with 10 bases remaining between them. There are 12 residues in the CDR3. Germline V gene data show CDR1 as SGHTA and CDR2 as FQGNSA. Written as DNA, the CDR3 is TGTGCCAGCAGATCGACTGGTGATACGCAGTATTTT. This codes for CASRSTGDTQYF.

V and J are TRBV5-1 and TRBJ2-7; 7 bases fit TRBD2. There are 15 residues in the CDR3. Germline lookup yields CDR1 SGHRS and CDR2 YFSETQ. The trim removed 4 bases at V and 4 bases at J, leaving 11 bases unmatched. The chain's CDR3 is CASSDQAGSSYEQYF. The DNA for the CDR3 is TGCGCCAGCAGCGACCAAGCGGGAAGTTCGTACGAGCAGTACTTC.